The following is a TCR beta chain sequence with its context. This entry belongs to a study of CD8 T cells in Susac syndrome. The trim removed 5 bases at V and 6 bases at J, leaving 5 bases unmatched. Germline V gene data show CDR1 as SEHNR and CDR2 as FQNEAQ (reference sequence). CDR3 size: 15 residues. With random hexamers, reverse transcription was performed on about 0.45 to 1 ug of RNA. In TCRdb, the immunoSEQ multiplex PCR reads were re-called with MiXCR into one record per CDR3 protein. The data hold 100,000 to 150,000 distinct CDR3 sequences, with more than 85% observed a single time. The clonotype originates from a human donor with multiple sclerosis. V usage is TRBV7-9 and J usage is TRBJ2-2; 11 nucleotides match TRBD1. Sequenced input: CD8+ T cells from PBMCs. The CDR3 DNA sequence: TGTGCCAGCAGCACCGGACAGGGGGCTCCCGGGGAGCTGTTTTTT. Translated, it gives CASSTGQGAPGELFF. The full variable domain, in which reference TRBV7-9 and TRBJ2-2 provide the parts outside the CDR3, is DTGVSQNPRHKITKRGQNVTFRCDPISEHNRLYWYRQTLGQGPEFLTYFQNEAQLEKSRLLSDRFSAERPKGSFSTLEIQRTEQGDSAMYLCASSTGQGAPGELFFGEGSRLTVL.